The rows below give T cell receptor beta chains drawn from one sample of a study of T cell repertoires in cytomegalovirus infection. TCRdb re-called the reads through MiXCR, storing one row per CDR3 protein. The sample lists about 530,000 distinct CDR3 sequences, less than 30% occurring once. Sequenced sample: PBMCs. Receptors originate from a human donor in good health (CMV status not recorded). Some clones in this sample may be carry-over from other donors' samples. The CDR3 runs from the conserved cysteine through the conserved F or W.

CDR3aa: CASSEGGAKTINSPLHF
j_gene: TRBJ1-6
v_gene: TRBV6-1

CDR3aa: CASSFGTPRSGNTIYF
j_gene: TRBJ1-3
v_gene: TRBV12-3/TRBV12-4

CDR3aa: CASSYVQGKGQPQHF
j_gene: TRBJ1-5
v_gene: TRBV6-2/TRBV6-3

CDR3aa: CASSLSQANTEAFF
j_gene: TRBJ1-1
v_gene: TRBV28

CDR3aa: CSASNRGSYNEQFF
j_gene: TRBJ2-1
v_gene: TRBV20-1

CDR3aa: CASSPGGSATEAFF
j_gene: TRBJ1-1
v_gene: TRBV7-8

CDR3aa: CASSSRTGAKNIQYF
j_gene: TRBJ2-4
v_gene: TRBV7-2

CDR3aa: CASSPREGRSQHF
j_gene: TRBJ1-5
v_gene: TRBV12-3/TRBV12-4

CDR3aa: CASWGVGYGYTF
j_gene: TRBJ1-2
v_gene: TRBV12-3/TRBV12-4

CDR3aa: CASSSQAQETQYF
j_gene: TRBJ2-5
v_gene: TRBV7-2

CDR3aa: CAITGALTDTQYF
j_gene: TRBJ2-3
v_gene: TRBV10-3

CDR3aa: CASSSPGQGDYGYTF
j_gene: TRBJ1-2
v_gene: TRBV6-5

CDR3aa: CATSDFGSPTDTQYF
j_gene: TRBJ2-3
v_gene: TRBV24-1

CDR3aa: CASSQVSGDRHEQFF
j_gene: TRBJ2-1
v_gene: TRBV4-3

CDR3aa: CASSRERILAGGVNEQFF
j_gene: TRBJ2-1
v_gene: TRBV6-4

CDR3aa: CASSQSGLTFANTGELFF
j_gene: TRBJ2-2
v_gene: TRBV19

CDR3aa: CASSAIDKGDRRPEAFF
j_gene: TRBJ1-1
v_gene: TRBV3-1

CDR3aa: CASSYSKNGAYEQYF
j_gene: TRBJ2-7
v_gene: TRBV6-5

CDR3aa: CASTALGQENYNEQFF
j_gene: TRBJ2-1
v_gene: TRBV19

CDR3aa: CAISDLAGVAEQFF
j_gene: TRBJ2-1
v_gene: TRBV10-3

CDR3aa: CASSFGLLTFTDTQYF
j_gene: TRBJ2-3
v_gene: TRBV5-1

CDR3aa: CASSPTTGYYTGELFF
j_gene: TRBJ2-2
v_gene: TRBV27

CDR3aa: CASSLARTRGQETQYF
j_gene: TRBJ2-5
v_gene: TRBV12-3/TRBV12-4

CDR3aa: CASRRARNSPLHF
j_gene: TRBJ1-6
v_gene: TRBV6-5

CDR3aa: CASSLALTRLDTEAFF
j_gene: TRBJ1-1
v_gene: TRBV7-8

CDR3aa: CASSPRTGGSNQPQHF
j_gene: TRBJ1-5
v_gene: TRBV6-8

CDR3aa: CSARDRASGSLADTQYF
j_gene: TRBJ2-3
v_gene: TRBV20-1

CDR3aa: CSASPGAISYEQYF
j_gene: TRBJ2-7
v_gene: TRBV20-1

CDR3aa: CASSRDRVRPDTQYF
j_gene: TRBJ2-3
v_gene: TRBV7-2

CDR3aa: CATSRDKGKMPQETQYF
j_gene: TRBJ2-5
v_gene: TRBV15

CDR3aa: CASSTRTSGRAGSYNEQFF
j_gene: TRBJ2-1
v_gene: TRBV28

CDR3aa: CASSPRWSRTNTGELFF
j_gene: TRBJ2-2
v_gene: TRBV7-2

CDR3aa: CASSVGLAGNEQYF
j_gene: TRBJ2-7
v_gene: TRBV19

CDR3aa: CASSSFMTGGSSGYTF
j_gene: TRBJ1-2
v_gene: TRBV11-2

CDR3aa: CASSPREVEETQYF
j_gene: TRBJ2-5
v_gene: TRBV6-2/TRBV6-3

CDR3aa: CASSSRTGIKEKLFF
j_gene: TRBJ1-4
v_gene: TRBV11-2

CDR3aa: CASSLSLEEQFF
j_gene: TRBJ2-1
v_gene: TRBV28